This T cell receptor beta chain was recovered during a study of T cells in Graves' hyperthyroidism and ophthalmopathy. On the study more broadly: The authors collected peripheral blood at initial diagnosis, before any treatment.

Germline CDR1 DFQATT, CDR2 SNEGSKA (reference sequence). The V and J ends lost 5 bases and 9 bases, in that order; junction bases with no gene match: 2. The CDR3 runs 11 residues. Hyperthyroidism, newly diagnosed and lasting under 2 months, affected patients aged 18 to 65. To note about this clonotype: Its antigen remains unknown.

Template material for amplifying TCR beta CDR3 regions consisted of RNA transcripts. The TCR CDR3 was amplified in a first-round RT-PCR using the HTBI primer set. TCRdb ran MiXCR on the multiplex PCR reads and lists one entry per CDR3 protein. The sample comprises approximately 590,000 distinct CDR3 sequences, 15% to 17% of which are singletons, and approximately 7.4% rests with the top ten. Study-level points and caveats: Stable hyperthyroidism and ophthalmopathy were separated using 13 V-J signatures.

Sequenced input: blood. This TCR was recovered from a woman in her twenties or thirties with Graves' hyperthyroidism. V gene TRBV20-1 combines with J gene TRBJ2-1; 9 nucleotides match TRBD2. Written as DNA, the CDR3 is TGCAGTGCTGAGCGGGAGGTTGAGCAGTTCTTC. This translates into CSAEREVEQFF.